Below, 22 T cell receptor beta chains from the same sample are listed, as sequenced in a study of cytomegalovirus exposure and HLA in healthy donors. The PCR employed 60 Vbeta primers together with 13 Jbeta primers. Clones were sequenced by immunoSEQ multiplex PCR, and TCRdb holds only the in-frame ones, with some missing. This repertoire shows about 160,000 clones, about 84% found once; its top ten account for 1.3%. The sample taken for sequencing was PBMCs. Source of these receptors: a man in his fifties or sixties in good health and CMV-seropositive.

The chain has TRBV4-1 and TRBJ1-4; the match to TRBD1 covers 9 bases. Germline V gives CDR1 MGHRA, CDR2 YSYEKL. The CDR3 is 17 amino acids. J was trimmed by 3 bases and V by 5 bases; bases with no gene match: 10. As DNA, the CDR3 is TGCGCCAGCAGCGCAAGCACAGGGGGCTTTGCTAATGAAAAACTGTTTTTT. Its protein is CASSASTGGFANEKLFF.

This clone came up once. V usage is TRBV27 and J usage is TRBJ2-1; TRBD1 matches at 7 bases. Germline V lookup: CDR1 MNHEY, CDR2 SMNVEV (reference sequence). The ends lost 2 bases at V and 11 bases at J; junction bases unmatched: 3. The CDR3 loop spans 12 amino acids. The CDR3 DNA follows: TGTGCCAGCAGTTTACAGGGGGAAAAGCAGTTCTTC. Amino acid sequence: CASSLQGEKQFF.

The chain carries TRBV28 and TRBJ2-5, with 9 bases lining up with TRBD2. Germline CDR1 is MDHEN and CDR2 is SYDVKM. J lost 5 bases, V lost 10 bases, and 5 bases had no gene match. The CDR3 is 12 amino acids. In DNA, the CDR3 is TGTGCCACGCGGGAGGGCTGGGAGACCCAGTACTTC. The encoded protein is CATREGWETQYF.

The CDR3 nucleotides are TGTGCCAGCAGTTACGACAGTAACTATGGCTACACCTTC. Translation gives CASSYDSNYGYTF. The chain is built from TRBV6-5 and TRBJ1-2, with a possible D match to TRBD1 (5 bases). V was clipped by 2 bases and J by 1 base, with 5 bases between them. The germline V gene has CDR1 MNHEY and CDR2 SVGAGI. This CDR3 is built from 13 residues.

This chain joins TRBV7-3 and TRBJ1-1; D perhaps matches TRBD1 (6 bases). CDR3 length: 13 residues. Trimming removed 4 bases from V and 1 base from J, with 7 bases in between. Germline V gene lookup returns CDR1 SGHTA and CDR2 FQGTGA. The CDR3 DNA sequence: TGTGCCAGCAGCTGGGACAAGAACACTGAAGCTTTCTTT. This codes for CASSWDKNTEAFF.

V gene TRBV7-8 combines with J gene TRBJ1-1; no clear D gene. Trimming removed 3 bases from V and 1 base from J, with 6 bases in between. Germline lookup yields CDR1 SGHVS and CDR2 FQNEAQ. The CDR3 extends over 13 amino acids. This CDR3 is CASSFNRNTEAFF. The CDR3 DNA follows: TGTGCCAGCAGCTTCAACAGGAACACTGAAGCTTTCTTT.

The V and J genes are TRBV11-2 and TRBJ2-7, with 7 bases that match TRBD1. Germline CDR1 SGHAT, CDR2 FQNNGV. The V segment lost 0 bases and the J segment 2 bases; nucleotides outside the gene matches: 7. This CDR3 comprises 16 residues. CDR3 in DNA: TGTGCCAGCAGCTTAGAAAGACAGGGTGGTACCTACGAGCAGTACTTC. Translated: CASSLERQGGTYEQYF.

V and J are TRBV6-7 and TRBJ2-7; 13 nucleotides match TRBD2. TRBV6-7 is known as an ORF, though its function is uncertain. The CDR3 sequence is 16 residues long. J was trimmed by 0 bases and V by 9 bases; bases with no gene match: 8. This chain's CDR3 is CARRTSGGESSYEQYF. CDR3 in DNA: TGTGCCAGGAGGACTAGCGGGGGCGAAAGCTCCTACGAGCAGTACTTC.

The chain carries TRBV7-2 and TRBJ2-7; 8 nucleotides line up with TRBD2. Looked up from germline, CDR1 is SGHTA and CDR2 is FQGNSA. CDR3 length equals 13 residues. Losses at the gene ends were 4 bases for V and 3 bases for J; bases not matched to a gene: 2. As DNA, the CDR3 is TGTGCCAGCAGCTATCGGGGGGGCTACGAGCAGTACTTC. Translation: CASSYRGGYEQYF.

The V and J genes are TRBV7-3 and TRBJ2-1; 10 bases map to TRBD2. The CDR3 has 15 residues. Trimming removed 5 bases from V and 7 bases from J; junction bases left unmatched: 8. CDR1 is SGHTA, CDR2 FQGTGA, per germline. CDR3 protein: CASSLGLAGVNEQFF. The CDR3 DNA reads as TGTGCCAGCAGCCTTGGCCTAGCGGGAGTAAATGAGCAGTTCTTC.

The rearrangement links TRBV7-3 to TRBJ2-3; TRBD2 matches at 10 bases. V shed 0 bases and J 5 bases; nucleotides not matched to a gene: 5. This CDR3 has 16 amino acids. CDR1 and CDR2 (germline): SGHTA, FQGTGA. Here the CDR3 reads CASSLTASGGIDTQYF. The CDR3, as DNA: TGTGCCAGCAGCTTAACGGCTAGCGGGGGCATAGATACGCAGTATTTT.

This chain connects TRBV7-2 to TRBJ2-1; 8 bases line up with TRBD2. Per the germline V gene, CDR1 is SGHTA and CDR2 is FQGNSA. The trim removed 5 bases at V and 9 bases at J, leaving 18 bases unmatched. This CDR3 is built from 17 residues. In DNA form, the CDR3 reads TGTGCCAGCAGCGCAAGGGGCGGGGCGGGAGGAAGGGGTGAGCAGTTCTTC. Translation: CASSARGGAGGRGEQFF.

V usage is TRBV19 and J usage is TRBJ1-6; TRBD1 matches 7 bases. The germline V gene has CDR1 LNHDA and CDR2 SQIVND (reference sequence). The junction had 17 bases not matched to a gene; V was cut back by 11 bases and J by 7 bases. CDR3 length equals 16 residues. The CDR3 spells CASRRVTGVRNSPLHF. The CDR3 nucleotides are TGTGCCTCCCGTCGTGTCACAGGGGTCCGAAATTCACCCCTCCACTTT.

The genes are TRBV12-5 and TRBJ2-1, with TRBD2 identical over 8 bases. The trim removed 3 bases at V and 9 bases at J, leaving 4 bases unmatched. From germline, CDR1 is LGHNT and CDR2 FRNRAP. The CDR3 length is 13 residues. Here the CDR3 reads CASGLSGGAEQFF. CDR3 bases: TGTGCTAGTGGTTTATCGGGAGGGGCTGAGCAGTTCTTC.

J is TRBJ1-1 and V is TRBV11-3; the D is unclear. Trimming took off 0 bases at V and 6 bases at J, with 8 bases between the two ends. Germline CDR1 SGHNT, CDR2 YENEEA. The CDR3 extends over 13 amino acids. The CDR3 is CASSLDPDSEAFF. The CDR3 coding sequence is TGTGCCAGCAGCTTAGATCCGGACTCTGAAGCTTTCTTT.

The rearrangement joins TRBV6-5 to TRBJ2-5; D unclear. Deletions cut 6 bases from V and 2 bases from J, with 13 bases between. This CDR3 is built from 14 residues. The V gene's germline CDR1 is MNHEY and CDR2 SVGAGI. Here the CDR3 reads CASRPTVTQETQYF. CDR3 DNA: TGTGCCAGCAGGCCGACGGTGACTCAAGAGACCCAGTACTTC.

In DNA, the CDR3 is TGTGCCTGGAGAGAGATAAGAGTCCGGGACATTCGTCGGACAGATACGCAGTATTTT. This sequence encodes CAWREIRVRDIRRTDTQYF. V gene TRBV30 combines with J gene TRBJ2-3, with D perhaps matching TRBD1 (6 bases). The V and J ends lost 3 bases and 3 bases respectively, with 28 bases between them. The CDR3 consists of 19 residues. Per germline, CDR1 GTSNPN and CDR2 SVGIG (reference sequence).

This clone was seen only a few times. The V gene is TRBV4-2, the J gene TRBJ1-1, with 7 nucleotides matching TRBD1. This CDR3 contains 14 residues. V trimming: 1 base; J trimming: 5 bases; junction bases outside the gene matches: 4. The germline V gene has CDR1 LGHNA and CDR2 YNFKEQ. The CDR3 DNA reads as TGTGCCAGCAGCCAAGTTTCAGGGGGGACTGAAGCTTTCTTT. Its translation: CASSQVSGGTEAFF.

V is TRBV5-4 and J is TRBJ2-7; D not resolved. Deletions cut 0 bases from V and 2 bases from J, with 3 bases between. Germline V lookup: CDR1 SGHNT, CDR2 YYREEE (reference sequence). This CDR3 is 12 amino acids long. The CDR3: CASSLGAYEQYF. CDR3 nucleotide sequence: TGTGCCAGCAGCTTGGGCGCCTACGAGCAGTACTTC.

Remarks on this clone: Distinct nucleotide sequences in the sample also encode this CDR3. The chain uses TRBV5-1 and TRBJ1-4; 7 bases agree with TRBD1. Losses at the gene ends were 2 bases for V and 2 bases for J; bases not matched to a gene: 0. CDR1 SGHRS and CDR2 YFSETQ come from the germline V gene. This CDR3 region has 14 residues. CDR3 sequence (DNA): TGCGCCAGCAGCTTACAGGGGACTAATGAAAAACTGTTTTTT. Its protein is CASSLQGTNEKLFF.

This clone was counted between two and nine times. This sequence joins TRBV5-1 and TRBJ1-2; no clear D. Germline-derived CDR1 and CDR2 are SGHRS and YFSETQ. This CDR3 has 15 residues. V lost 0 bases to trimming and J lost 0 bases, with 9 bases between them. This chain's CDR3 is CASSLEPGANYGYTF. CDR3 DNA: TGCGCCAGCAGCTTGGAGCCGGGAGCTAACTATGGCTACACCTTC.

V gene TRBV14 combines with J gene TRBJ2-7; 9 nucleotides line up with TRBD2. Trimming removed 1 base from V and 1 base from J; junction bases left unmatched: 2. This CDR3 is built from 15 residues. Germline V gene sequence: CDR1 SGHDN, CDR2 FVKESK. CDR3 region: CASSQGLAESYEQYF. CDR3 sequence (DNA): TGTGCCAGCAGCCAAGGACTAGCGGAATCCTACGAGCAGTACTTC.